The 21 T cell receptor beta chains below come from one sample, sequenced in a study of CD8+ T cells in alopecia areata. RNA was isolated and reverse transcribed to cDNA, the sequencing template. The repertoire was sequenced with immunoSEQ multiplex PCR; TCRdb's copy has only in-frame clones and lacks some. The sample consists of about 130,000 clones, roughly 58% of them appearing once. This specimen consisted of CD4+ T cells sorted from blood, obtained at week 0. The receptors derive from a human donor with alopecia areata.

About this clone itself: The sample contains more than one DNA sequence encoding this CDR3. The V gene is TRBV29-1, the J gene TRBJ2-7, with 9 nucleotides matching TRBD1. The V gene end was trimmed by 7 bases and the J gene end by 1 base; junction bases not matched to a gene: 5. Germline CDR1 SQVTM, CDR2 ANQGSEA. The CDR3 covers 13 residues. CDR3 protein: CSAGQGISYEQYF. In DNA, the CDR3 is TGCAGCGCCGGACAGGGGATTTCCTACGAGCAGTACTTC.

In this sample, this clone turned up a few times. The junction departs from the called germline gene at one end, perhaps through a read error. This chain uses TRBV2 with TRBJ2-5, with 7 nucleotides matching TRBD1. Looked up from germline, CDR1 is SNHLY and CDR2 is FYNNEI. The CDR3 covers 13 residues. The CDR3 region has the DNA TGTGCCAGCGGTGACAGGGCGCAAGAGACCCAGTACTTC. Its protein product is CASGDRAQETQYF.

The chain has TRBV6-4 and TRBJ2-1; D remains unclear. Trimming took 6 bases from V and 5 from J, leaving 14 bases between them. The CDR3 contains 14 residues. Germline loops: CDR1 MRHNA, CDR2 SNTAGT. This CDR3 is CASSLDFADNEQFF. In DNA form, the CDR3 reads TGTGCCAGCAGCCTAGATTTTGCCGACAATGAGCAGTTCTTC.

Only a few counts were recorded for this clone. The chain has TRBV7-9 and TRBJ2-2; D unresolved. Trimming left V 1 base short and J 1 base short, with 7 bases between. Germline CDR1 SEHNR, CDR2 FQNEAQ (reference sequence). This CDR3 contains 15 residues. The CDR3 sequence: CASSLGLVNTGELFF. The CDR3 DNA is TGTGCCAGCAGCTTAGGTCTGGTGAACACCGGGGAGCTGTTTTTT.

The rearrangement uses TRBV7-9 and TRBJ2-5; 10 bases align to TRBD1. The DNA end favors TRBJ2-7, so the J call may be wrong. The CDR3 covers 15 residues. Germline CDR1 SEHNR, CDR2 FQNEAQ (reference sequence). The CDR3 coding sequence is TGTGCCAGCAGCCATCCGGGACAGGGGTTCCACGAGCAGTACTTC. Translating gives CASSHPGQGFHEQYF.

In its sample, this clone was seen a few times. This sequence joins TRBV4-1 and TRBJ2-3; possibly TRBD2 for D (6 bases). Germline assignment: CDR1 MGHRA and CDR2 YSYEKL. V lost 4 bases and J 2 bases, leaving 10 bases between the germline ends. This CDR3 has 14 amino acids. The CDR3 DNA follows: TGCGCCAGCAGCCGTTTAGCGGTCACAGATACGCAGTATTTT. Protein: CASSRLAVTDTQYF.

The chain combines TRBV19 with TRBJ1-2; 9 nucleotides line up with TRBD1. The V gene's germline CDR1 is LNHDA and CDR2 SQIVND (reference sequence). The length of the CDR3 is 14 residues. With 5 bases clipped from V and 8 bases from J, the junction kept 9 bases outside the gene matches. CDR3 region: CASSVTQGALGYTF. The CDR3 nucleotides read TGTGCCAGTAGTGTCACACAGGGGGCGTTGGGCTACACCTTC. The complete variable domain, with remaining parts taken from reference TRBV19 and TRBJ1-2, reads DGGITQSPKYLFRKEGQNVTLSCEQNLNHDAMYWYRQDPGQGLRLIYYSQIVNDFQKGDIAEGYSVSREKKESFPLTVTSAQKNPTAFYLCASSVTQGALGYTFGSGTRLTVV.

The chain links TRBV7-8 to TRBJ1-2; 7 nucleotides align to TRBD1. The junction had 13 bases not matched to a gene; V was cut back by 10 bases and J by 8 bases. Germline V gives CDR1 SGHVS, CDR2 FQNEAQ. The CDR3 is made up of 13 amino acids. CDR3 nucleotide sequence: TGTGCCACGTATCGTGGGACAGAAGAAGGCTACACCTTC. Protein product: CATYRGTEEGYTF.

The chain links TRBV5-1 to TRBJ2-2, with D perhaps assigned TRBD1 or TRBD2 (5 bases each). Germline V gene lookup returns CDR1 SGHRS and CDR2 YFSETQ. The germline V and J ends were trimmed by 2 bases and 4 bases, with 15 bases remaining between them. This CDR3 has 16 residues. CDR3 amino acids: CASSFGTRGTTGELFF. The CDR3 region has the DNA TGCGCCAGCAGCTTCGGGACGAGGGGAACCACCGGGGAGCTGTTTTTT.

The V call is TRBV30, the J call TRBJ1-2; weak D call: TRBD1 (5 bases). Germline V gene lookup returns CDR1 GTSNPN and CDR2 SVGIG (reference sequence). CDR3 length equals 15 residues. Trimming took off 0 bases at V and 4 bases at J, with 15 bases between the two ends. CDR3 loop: CAWSVSRGTSYGYTF. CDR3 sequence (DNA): TGTGCCTGGAGTGTCAGCCGGGGCACATCCTATGGCTACACCTTC.

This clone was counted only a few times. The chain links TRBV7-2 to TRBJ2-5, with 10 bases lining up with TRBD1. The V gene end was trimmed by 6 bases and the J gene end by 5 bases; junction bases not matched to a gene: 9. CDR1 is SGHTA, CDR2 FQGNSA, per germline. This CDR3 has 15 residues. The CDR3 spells CASSPLRDRGETQYF. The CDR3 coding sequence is TGTGCCAGCAGTCCCCTCCGGGACAGGGGCGAGACCCAGTACTTC.

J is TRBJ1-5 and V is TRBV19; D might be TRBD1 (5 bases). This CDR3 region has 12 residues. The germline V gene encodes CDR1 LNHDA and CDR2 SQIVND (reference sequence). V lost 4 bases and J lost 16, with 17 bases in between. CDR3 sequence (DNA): TGTGCCAGTAGTAGTGCGGGGGGGGAGGCCCATTTT. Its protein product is CASSSAGGEAHF. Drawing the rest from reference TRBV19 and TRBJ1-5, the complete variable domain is DGGITQSPKYLFRKEGQNVTLSCEQNLNHDAMYWYRQDPGQGLRLIYYSQIVNDFQKGDIAEGYSVSREKKESFPLTVTSAQKNPTAFYLCASSSAGGEAHFGDGTRLSIL.

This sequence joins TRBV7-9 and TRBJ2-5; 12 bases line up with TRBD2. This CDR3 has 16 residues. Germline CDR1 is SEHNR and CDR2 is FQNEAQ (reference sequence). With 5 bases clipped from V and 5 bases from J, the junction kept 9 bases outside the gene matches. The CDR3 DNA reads TGTGCCAGCAGCCCCCGCGGACTAGCGGGATATGAGACCCAGTACTTC. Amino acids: CASSPRGLAGYETQYF.

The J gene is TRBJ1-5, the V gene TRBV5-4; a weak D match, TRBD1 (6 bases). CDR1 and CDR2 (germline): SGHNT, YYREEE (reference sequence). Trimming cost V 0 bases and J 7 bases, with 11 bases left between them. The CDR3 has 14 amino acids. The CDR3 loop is CASSLAGEGQPQHF. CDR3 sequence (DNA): TGTGCCAGCAGCTTGGCAGGGGAGGGACAGCCCCAGCATTTT.

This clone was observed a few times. The CDR3: CASSFGGSQETQYF. The CDR3 DNA reads as TGTGCCAGCAGCTTTGGCGGATCCCAAGAGACCCAGTACTTC. The chain combines TRBV7-2 with TRBJ2-5; D is undetermined. Trimming pared 3 bases from V and 1 base from J, leaving 9 bases between. The length of the CDR3 is 14 residues. Per germline, CDR1 SGHTA and CDR2 FQGNSA.

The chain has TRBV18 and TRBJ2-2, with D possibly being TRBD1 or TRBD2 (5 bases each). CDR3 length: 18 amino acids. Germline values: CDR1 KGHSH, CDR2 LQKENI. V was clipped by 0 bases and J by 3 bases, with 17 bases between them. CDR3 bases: TGTGCCAGCTCACCACCGCAGGGATTGATGCGGGACACCGGGGAGCTGTTTTTT. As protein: CASSPPQGLMRDTGELFF.

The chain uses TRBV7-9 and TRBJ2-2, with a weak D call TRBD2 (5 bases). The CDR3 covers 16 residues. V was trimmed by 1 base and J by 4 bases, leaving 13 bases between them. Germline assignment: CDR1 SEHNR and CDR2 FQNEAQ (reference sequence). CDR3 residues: CASSLVSVGTTGELFF. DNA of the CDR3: TGTGCCAGCAGCTTAGTTAGCGTGGGTACCACCGGGGAGCTGTTTTTT.

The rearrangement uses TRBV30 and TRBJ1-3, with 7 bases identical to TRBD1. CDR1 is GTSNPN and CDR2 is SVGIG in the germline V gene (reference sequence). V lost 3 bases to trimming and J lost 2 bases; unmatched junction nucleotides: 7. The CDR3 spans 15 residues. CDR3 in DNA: TGTGCCTGGAGGTACGGGACAGAAACTGGAAACACCATATATTTT. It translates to CAWRYGTETGNTIYF.

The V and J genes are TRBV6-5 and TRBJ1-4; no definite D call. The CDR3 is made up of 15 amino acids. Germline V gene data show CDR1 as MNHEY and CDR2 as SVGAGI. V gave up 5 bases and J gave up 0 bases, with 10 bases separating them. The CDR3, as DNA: TGTGCCAGCAGTGCCGTCGGTGCAACTAATGAAAAACTGTTTTTT. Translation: CASSAVGATNEKLFF.

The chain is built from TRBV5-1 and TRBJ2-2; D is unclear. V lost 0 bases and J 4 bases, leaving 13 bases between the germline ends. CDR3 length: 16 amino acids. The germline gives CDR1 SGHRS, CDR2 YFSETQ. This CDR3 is CASSLALRPITGELFF. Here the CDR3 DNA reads TGCGCCAGCAGCTTGGCCCTCAGACCCATCACCGGGGAGCTGTTTTTT.

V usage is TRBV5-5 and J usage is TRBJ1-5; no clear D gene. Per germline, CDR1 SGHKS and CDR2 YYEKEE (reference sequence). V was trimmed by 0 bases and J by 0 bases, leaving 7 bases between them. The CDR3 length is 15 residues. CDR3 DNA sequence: TGTGCCAGCAGCTTGGCTGGGGATAGCAATCAGCCCCAGCATTTT. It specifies CASSLAGDSNQPQHF.